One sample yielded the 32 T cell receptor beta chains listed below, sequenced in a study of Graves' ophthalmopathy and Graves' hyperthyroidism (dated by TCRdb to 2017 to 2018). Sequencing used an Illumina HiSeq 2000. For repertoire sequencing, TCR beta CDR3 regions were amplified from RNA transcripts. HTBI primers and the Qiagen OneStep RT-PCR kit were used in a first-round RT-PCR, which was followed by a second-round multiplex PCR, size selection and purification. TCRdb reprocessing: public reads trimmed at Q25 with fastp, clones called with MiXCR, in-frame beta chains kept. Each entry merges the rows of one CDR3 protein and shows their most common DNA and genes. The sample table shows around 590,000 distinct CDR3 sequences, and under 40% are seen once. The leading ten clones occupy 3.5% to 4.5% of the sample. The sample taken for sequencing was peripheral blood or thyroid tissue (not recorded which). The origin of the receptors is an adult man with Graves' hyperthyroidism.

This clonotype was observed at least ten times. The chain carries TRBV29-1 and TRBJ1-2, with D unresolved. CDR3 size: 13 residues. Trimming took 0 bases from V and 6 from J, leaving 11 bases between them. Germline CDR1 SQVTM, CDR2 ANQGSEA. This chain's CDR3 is CSVEDRGYDGYTF. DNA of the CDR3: TGCAGCGTTGAAGATCGAGGGTACGATGGCTACACCTTC.

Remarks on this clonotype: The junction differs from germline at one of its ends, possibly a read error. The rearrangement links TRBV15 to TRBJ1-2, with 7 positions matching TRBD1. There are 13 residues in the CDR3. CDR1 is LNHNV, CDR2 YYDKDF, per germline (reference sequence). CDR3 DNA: TGTGCCACCAGCCCCGGGACAGATTCAGGCTACATCTTC. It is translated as CATSPGTDSGYIF.

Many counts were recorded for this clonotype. The CDR3, as DNA: TGTGCCAGCAGTGATTCGTGGGGGCGGGCTTTCTTT. Its protein is CASSDSWGRAFF. The V gene is TRBV2, the J gene TRBJ1-1; tentatively, D is TRBD1 (6 bases). Germline values: CDR1 SNHLY, CDR2 FYNNEI. V gave up 3 bases and J gave up 11 bases, with 13 bases separating them. CDR3 length equals 12 residues.

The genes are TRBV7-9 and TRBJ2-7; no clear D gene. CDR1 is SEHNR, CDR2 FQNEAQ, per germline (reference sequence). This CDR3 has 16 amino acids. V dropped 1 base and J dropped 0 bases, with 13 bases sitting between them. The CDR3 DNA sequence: TGTGCCAGCAGCTTAGGGGGTAAACAGAGCTCCTACGAGCAGTACTTC. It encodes CASSLGGKQSSYEQYF.

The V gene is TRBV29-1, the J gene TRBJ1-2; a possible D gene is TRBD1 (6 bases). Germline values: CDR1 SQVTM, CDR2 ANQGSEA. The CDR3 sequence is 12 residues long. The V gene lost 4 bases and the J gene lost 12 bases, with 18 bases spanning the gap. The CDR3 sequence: CSVGGTGRRDTF. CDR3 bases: TGCAGCGTTGGAGGAACAGGGCGTAGGGACACCTTC.

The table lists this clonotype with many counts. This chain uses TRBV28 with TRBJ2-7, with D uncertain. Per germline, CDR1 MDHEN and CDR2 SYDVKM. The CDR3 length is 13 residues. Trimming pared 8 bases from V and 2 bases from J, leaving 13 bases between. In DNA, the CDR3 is TGTGCCAGCTGTCGGACGGAGACCTACGAGCAGTACTTC. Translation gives CASCRTETYEQYF.

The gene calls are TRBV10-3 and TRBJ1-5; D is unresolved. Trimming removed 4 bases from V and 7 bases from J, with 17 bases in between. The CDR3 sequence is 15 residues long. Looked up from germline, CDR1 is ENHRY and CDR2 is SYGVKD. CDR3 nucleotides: TGTGCCATCAGTGGGGGAACGGGGTCCAACCAGCCCCAGCATTTT. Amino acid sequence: CAISGGTGSNQPQHF.

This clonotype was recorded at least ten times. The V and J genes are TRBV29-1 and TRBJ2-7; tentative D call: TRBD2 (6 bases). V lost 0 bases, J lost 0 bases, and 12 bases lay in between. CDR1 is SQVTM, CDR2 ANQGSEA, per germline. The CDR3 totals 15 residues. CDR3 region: CSVEDRVGGSYEQYF. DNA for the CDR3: TGCAGCGTTGAAGATCGAGTCGGGGGCTCCTACGAGCAGTACTTC.

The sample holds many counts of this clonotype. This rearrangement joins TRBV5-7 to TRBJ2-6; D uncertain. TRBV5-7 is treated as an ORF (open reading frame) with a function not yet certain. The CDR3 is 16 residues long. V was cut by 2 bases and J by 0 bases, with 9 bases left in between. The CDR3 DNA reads TGTGCCAGCAGCTTTCGGGCTTGCTCTGGGGCCAACGTCCTGACTTTC. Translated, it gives CASSFRACSGANVLTF.

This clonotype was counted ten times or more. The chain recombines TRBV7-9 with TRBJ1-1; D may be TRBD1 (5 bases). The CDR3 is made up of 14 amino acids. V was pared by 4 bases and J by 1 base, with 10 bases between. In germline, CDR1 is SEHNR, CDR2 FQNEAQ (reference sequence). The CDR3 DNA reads TGTGCCAGCAGCTCACTGGGGGGGAACACTGAAGCTTTCTTT. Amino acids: CASSSLGGNTEAFF.

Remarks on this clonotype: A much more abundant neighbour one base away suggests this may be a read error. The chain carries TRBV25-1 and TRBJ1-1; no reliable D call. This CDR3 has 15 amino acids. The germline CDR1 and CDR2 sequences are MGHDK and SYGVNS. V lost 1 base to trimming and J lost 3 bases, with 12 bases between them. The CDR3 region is CASSESHSMDTEAFF. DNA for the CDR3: TGTGCCAGCAGTGAATCCCACAGCATGGACACTGAAGCTTTCTTT.

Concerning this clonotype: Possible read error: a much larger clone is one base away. CDR3 residues: CAGSLVGGSTEAFF. The CDR3 DNA follows: TGTGCCGGCAGTTTAGTAGGCGGGAGCACTGAAGCTTTCTTT. The chain has TRBV12-3 or TRBV12-4 and TRBJ1-1, with D unclear. This CDR3 has 14 residues.

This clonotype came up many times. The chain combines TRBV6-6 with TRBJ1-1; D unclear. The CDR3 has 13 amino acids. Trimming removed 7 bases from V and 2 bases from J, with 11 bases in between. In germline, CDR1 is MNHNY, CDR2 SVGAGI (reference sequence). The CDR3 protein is CASTRAGNTEAFF. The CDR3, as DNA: TGTGCCAGCACACGGGCGGGAAACACTGAAGCTTTCTTT.

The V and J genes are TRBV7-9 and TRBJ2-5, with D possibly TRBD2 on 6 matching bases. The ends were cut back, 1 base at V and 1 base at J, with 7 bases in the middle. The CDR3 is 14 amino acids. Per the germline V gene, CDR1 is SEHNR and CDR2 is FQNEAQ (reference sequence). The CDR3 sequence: CASSLDGGQETQYF. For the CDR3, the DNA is TGTGCCAGCAGCTTAGACGGGGGCCAAGAGACCCAGTACTTC.

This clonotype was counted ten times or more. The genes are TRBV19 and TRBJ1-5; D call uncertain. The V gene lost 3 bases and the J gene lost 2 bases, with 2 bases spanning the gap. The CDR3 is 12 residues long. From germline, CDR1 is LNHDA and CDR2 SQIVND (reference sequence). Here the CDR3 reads CASSIRNQPQHF. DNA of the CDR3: TGTGCCAGTAGTATCCGCAATCAGCCCCAGCATTTT.

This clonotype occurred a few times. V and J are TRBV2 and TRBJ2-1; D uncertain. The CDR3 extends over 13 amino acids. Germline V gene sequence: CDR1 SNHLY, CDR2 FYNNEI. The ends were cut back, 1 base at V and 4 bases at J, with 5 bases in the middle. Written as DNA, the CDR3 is TGTGCCAGCAGTGAAGGGGTTTACAATGAGCAGTTCTTC. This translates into CASSEGVYNEQFF.

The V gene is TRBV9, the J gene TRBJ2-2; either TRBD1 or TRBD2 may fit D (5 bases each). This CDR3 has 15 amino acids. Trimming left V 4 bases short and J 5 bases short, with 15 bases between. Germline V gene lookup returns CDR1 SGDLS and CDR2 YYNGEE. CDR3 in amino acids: CASSHWDLKTGELFF. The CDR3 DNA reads TGTGCCAGCAGCCACTGGGACCTAAAGACCGGGGAGCTGTTTTTT.

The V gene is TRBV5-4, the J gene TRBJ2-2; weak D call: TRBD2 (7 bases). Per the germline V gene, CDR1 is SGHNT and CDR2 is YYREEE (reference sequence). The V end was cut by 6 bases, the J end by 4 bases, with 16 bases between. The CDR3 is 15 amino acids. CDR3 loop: CASKSLGGPTGELFF. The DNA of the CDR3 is TGTGCCAGCAAATCCCTCGGGGGGCCCACCGGGGAGCTGTTTTTT.

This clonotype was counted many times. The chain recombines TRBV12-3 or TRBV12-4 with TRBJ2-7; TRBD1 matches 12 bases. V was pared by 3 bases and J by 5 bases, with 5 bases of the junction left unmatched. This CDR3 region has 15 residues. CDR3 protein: CASSFWDRGRDEQYF. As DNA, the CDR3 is TGTGCCAGCAGTTTTTGGGACAGGGGGCGGGACGAGCAGTACTTC.

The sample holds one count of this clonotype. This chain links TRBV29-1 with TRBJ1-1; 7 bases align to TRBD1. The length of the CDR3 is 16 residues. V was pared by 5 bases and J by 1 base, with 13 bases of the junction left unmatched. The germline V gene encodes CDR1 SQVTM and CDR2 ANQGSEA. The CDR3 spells CSVNRQGRIPNTEAFF. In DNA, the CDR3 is TGCAGCGTTAACCGACAGGGAAGGATCCCGAACACTGAAGCTTTCTTT.

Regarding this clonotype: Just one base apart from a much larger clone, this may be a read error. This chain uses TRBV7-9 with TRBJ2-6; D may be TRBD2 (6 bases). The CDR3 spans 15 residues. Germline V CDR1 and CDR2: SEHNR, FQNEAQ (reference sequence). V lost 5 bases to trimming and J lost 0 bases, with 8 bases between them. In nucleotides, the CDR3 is TGTGCCAGCAGCCGGGGGATCTCTGGGGCCAACGTCCTGACTTTC. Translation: CASSRGISGANVLTF. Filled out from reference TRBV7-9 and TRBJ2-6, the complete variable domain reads DTGVSQNPRHKITKRGQNVTFRCDPISEHNRLYWYRQTLGQGPEFLTYFQNEAQLEKSRLLSDRFSAERPKGSFSTLEIQRTEQGDSAMYLCASSRGISGANVLTFGAGSRLTVL.

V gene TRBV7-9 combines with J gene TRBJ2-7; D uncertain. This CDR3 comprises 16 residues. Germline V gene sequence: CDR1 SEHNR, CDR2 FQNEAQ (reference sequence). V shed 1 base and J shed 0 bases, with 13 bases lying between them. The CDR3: CASSLDGAGFSYEQYF. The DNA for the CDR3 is TGTGCCAGCAGCTTAGATGGTGCAGGCTTCTCCTACGAGCAGTACTTC.

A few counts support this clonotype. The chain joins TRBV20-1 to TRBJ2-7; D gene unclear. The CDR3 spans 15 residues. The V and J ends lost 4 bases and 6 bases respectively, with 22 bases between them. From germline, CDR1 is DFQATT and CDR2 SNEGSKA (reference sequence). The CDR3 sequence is CSATAQNRAPGEQYF. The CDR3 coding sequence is TGCAGTGCTACTGCACAGAACCGGGCCCCGGGCGAGCAGTACTTC.

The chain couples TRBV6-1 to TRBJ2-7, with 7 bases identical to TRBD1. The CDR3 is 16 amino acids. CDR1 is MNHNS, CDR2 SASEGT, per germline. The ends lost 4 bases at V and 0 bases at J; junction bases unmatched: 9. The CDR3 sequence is CASSGHRGRYSYEQYF. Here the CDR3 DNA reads TGTGCCAGCAGTGGACACAGGGGCCGCTACTCCTACGAGCAGTACTTC.

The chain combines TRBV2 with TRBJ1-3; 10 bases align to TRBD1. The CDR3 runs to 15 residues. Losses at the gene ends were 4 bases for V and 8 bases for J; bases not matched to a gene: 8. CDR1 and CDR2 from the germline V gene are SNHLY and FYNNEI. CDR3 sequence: CASSAGQGSGYTIYF. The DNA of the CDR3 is TGTGCCAGCAGTGCGGGACAGGGGTCCGGCTACACCATATATTTT.

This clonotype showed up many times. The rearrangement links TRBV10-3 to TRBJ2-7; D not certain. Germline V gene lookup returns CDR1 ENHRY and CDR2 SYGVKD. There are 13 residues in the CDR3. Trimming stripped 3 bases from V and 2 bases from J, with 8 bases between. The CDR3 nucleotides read TGTGCCATCAGTGATAGTCTAGCCTACGAGCAGTACTTC. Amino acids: CAISDSLAYEQYF.

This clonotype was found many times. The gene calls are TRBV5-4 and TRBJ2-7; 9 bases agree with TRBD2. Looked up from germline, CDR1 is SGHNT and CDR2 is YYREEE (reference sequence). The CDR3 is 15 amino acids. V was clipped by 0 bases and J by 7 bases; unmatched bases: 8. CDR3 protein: CASSLGSLAGQEQYF. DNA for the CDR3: TGTGCCAGCAGCTTGGGGTCGCTAGCGGGACAGGAGCAGTACTTC.

DNA of the CDR3: TGCAGCGTTGACTCTAGCGGCAATGAGCAGTTCTTC. Its protein product is CSVDSSGNEQFF. V gene TRBV29-1 combines with J gene TRBJ2-1; 7 bases fit TRBD2. The junction had 2 bases not matched to a gene; V was cut back by 3 bases and J by 6 bases. The CDR3 spans 12 residues. From germline, CDR1 is SQVTM and CDR2 ANQGSEA.

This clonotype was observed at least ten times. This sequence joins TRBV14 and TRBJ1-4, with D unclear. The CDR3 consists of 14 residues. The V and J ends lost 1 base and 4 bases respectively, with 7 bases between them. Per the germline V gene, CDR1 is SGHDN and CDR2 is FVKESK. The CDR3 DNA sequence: TGTGCCAGCAGCCAAGTGGGAAATAATGAAAAACTGTTTTTT. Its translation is CASSQVGNNEKLFF.

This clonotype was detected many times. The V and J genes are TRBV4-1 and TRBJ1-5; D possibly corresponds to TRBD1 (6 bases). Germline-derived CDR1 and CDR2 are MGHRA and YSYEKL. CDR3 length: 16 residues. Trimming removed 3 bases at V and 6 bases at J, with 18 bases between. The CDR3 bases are TGCGCCAGCAGCCAGAAGGAGGGGGTAATGGGTCAGCCCCAGCATTTT. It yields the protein CASSQKEGVMGQPQHF.

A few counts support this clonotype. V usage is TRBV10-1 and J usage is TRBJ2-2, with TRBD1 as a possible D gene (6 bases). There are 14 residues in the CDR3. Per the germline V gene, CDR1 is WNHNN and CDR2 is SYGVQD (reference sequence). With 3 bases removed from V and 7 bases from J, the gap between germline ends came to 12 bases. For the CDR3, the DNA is TGCGCCAGCAGTGACAGGGGTGGCCACGGGGAGCTGTTTTTT. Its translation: CASSDRGGHGELFF.

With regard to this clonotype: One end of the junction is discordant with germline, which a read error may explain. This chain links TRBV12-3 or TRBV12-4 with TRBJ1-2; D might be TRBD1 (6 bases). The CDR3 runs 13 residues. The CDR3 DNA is TGTGCCAGCAGTCGGACAGCTGACTATGGCTACGCCTTC. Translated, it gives CASSRTADYGYAF.